This T cell receptor (beta chain) is drawn from a study of T-cell reconstitution after alpha-beta-depleted transplantation in children. Study-wide results and caveats: After one year, T-cell counts and TCRbeta diversity mostly came from new T cells. Several patients had high TCRbeta diversity at day 60; it came from surviving recipient T cells and thymic progenitors.

The TCRbeta library was prepared with unique molecular identifiers. TCRdb independently ran MiXCR on the PCR reads; one entry per CDR3 protein. This sample has 100,000 or so distinct CDR3 sequences, with 6% found just once. This CDR3 is built from 16 residues. Germline trimming cut 1 base from V and 0 bases from J; bases unmatched to any gene: 0. Germline values: CDR1 LGHNA, CDR2 YNFKEQ. For this clonotype: Its antigen is unknown.

This TCR was sampled from a female patient aged 2 to 10 who had a stem cell transplant for Fanconi anemia, so the T cells may come from the graft donor. This specimen consisted of PBMCs, mostly from graft donor cells, obtained 60 days after TCRalphabeta/CD19-depleted stem cell transplant. J is TRBJ2-3 and V is TRBV4-2; the match to TRBD2 covers 11 bases. CDR3 nucleotides: TGTGCCAGCAGCCAAGGGACTAGCGGGAGCACAGATACGCAGTATTTT. Translated: CASSQGTSGSTDTQYF.